A selection of T cell receptor beta chains follows, all from one sample in a study of T cell responses to AZD1222 COVID-19 vaccine. The repertoire was sequenced with immunoSEQ multiplex PCR; TCRdb's copy has only in-frame clones and lacks some. The table has nearly 110,000 clones, around nine tenths seen once. This specimen was peripheral blood, taken 28 days after the second AZD1222 dose. Receptor source: an adult who received the AZD1222 COVID-19 vaccine. Both conserved end residues are part of each CDR3. The order of the fields is V gene, J gene, CDR3 protein.

V: TRBV9
J: TRBJ1-4
CDR3: CASSTWTGGNEKLFF

V: TRBV19
J: TRBJ1-5
CDR3: CASSILGQGSNQPQHF

V: TRBV4-1
J: TRBJ1-5
CDR3: CASSQDWPPPVTGKDQPQHF

V: TRBV28
J: TRBJ1-1
CDR3: CASSLLGTEAFF

V: TRBV28
J: TRBJ1-5
CDR3: CASSLPADQPQHF

V: TRBV5-1
J: TRBJ1-1
CDR3: CASSLEPGNTEAFF

V: TRBV6-2/TRBV6-3
J: TRBJ2-7
CDR3: CASSSLTSGTYEQYF

V: TRBV7-9
J: TRBJ1-6
CDR3: CASSFLNQGYNSPLHF

V: TRBV6-5
J: TRBJ1-1
CDR3: CASSYSGQGSLEAFF

V: TRBV19
J: TRBJ2-3
CDR3: CASSGEALRPDTQYF

V: TRBV28
J: TRBJ2-6
CDR3: CASSTGGASLVLTF

V: TRBV18
J: TRBJ2-7
CDR3: CASSTGYEQYF

V: TRBV6-1
J: TRBJ1-6
CDR3: CASSEAGTNSPLHF